A selection of T cell receptor beta chains follows, all from one sample in a study of T cell responses to AZD1222 COVID-19 vaccine. Generated by immunoSEQ multiplex PCR, the TCRdb table keeps only in-frame clones and is missing some. The repertoire consists of 150,000 or so clones, with roughly 90% occurring once and the leading ten covering roughly 1.3%. Sequenced here: peripheral blood, sampled on day 0 of AZD1222 vaccination. All receptors come from an adult in good health. The CDR3 runs from the conserved cysteine through the conserved F or W. D genes are given only for firm matches. Size tells how often a clone was seen (once, few, many) or the class of an expanded clone, and some rows leave it out.

TRBJ1-6 . . TRBV2 TGTGCCACCATAGGGGCCGATTTACCTAATTCACCCCTCCACTTT CATIGADLPNSPLHF
TRBJ1-1 TRBD1 . TRBV19 TGTGCCAGTAGTATCGACAGGGTTATGAACACTGAAGCTTTCTTT CASSIDRVMNTEAFF
TRBJ2-3 TRBD2 . TRBV30 TGTGCCTGGAGTGTAACTAGCGGGGTCTGGGATACGCAGTATTTT CAWSVTSGVWDTQYF
TRBJ2-5 . . TRBV10-2 TGCGCCAGCAGTGATCAGTCCGGGTGGGGGACCCAGTACTTC CASSDQSGWGTQYF
TRBJ1-2 . . TRBV7-2 TGTGCCAGCAGCTTAGGACTCAACATGCCTTATGGCTACACCTTC CASSLGLNMPYGYTF
TRBJ1-1 . . TRBV28 TGTGCCAGCAGTTTAAGTCGTGGGGCAGGAGCGAACACTGAAGCTTTCTTT CASSLSRGAGANTEAFF
TRBJ2-3 . . TRBV4-3 TGCGCCAGCAGCCAAGCCCTCAGACTGATCACGACAGATACGCAGTATTTT CASSQALRLITTDTQYF
TRBJ1-2 . . TRBV4-3 TGCGCCAGCCGCGGGGGGACCTATGGCTACACCTTC CASRGGTYGYTF
TRBJ2-1 . . TRBV7-2 TGTGCCAGCCTTCGGGGCGTCGTAGATGAGCAGTTCTTC CASLRGVVDEQFF
TRBJ1-5 . . TRBV16 TGTGCCAGCAGCCCGGGGGAACAGCCCCAGCATTTT CASSPGEQPQHF
TRBJ1-1 . . TRBV28 TGTGCCAGCAGTCCCACTTTGGGGGCCACTGAAGCTTTCTTT CASSPTLGATEAFF
TRBJ2-1 TRBD1 . TRBV18 TGTGCCAGCTCACCACGACAGGGGGGCTACAATGAGCAGTTCTTC CASSPRQGGYNEQFF
TRBJ2-5 TRBD1 . TRBV20-1 TGCAGTGCTAGTTTTACCACAGGGGGCGGAAAGACCCAGTACTTC CSASFTTGGGKTQYF
TRBJ1-3 . once TRBV18 TGTGCCAGCTCACCGCTGGGGGTCTCTGGAAACACCATATATTTT CASSPLGVSGNTIYF
TRBJ2-7 TRBD2 . TRBV4-2 TGTGCCAGCAGCCAAGCGCGGGAGAGCGACGAGCAGTACTTC CASSQARESDEQYF
TRBJ1-2 . . TRBV7-8 TGTGCCAGCAGCTCCCTGGACTACGGCTACACCTTC CASSSLDYGYTF
TRBJ2-7 . . TRBV28 TGTGCCAGCAGTACTCGATCGGGCAGGTACGAGCAGTACTTC CASSTRSGRYEQYF
TRBJ1-5 TRBD1 . TRBV6-5 TGTGCCAGCATAGACAGGGCTGTCCATCAGCCCCAGCATTTT CASIDRAVHQPQHF
TRBJ2-2 TRBD2 . TRBV4-2 TGTGCCAGCAGCCACGGGGGGGACACCGGGGAGCTGTTTTTT CASSHGGDTGELFF
TRBJ2-2 TRBD1 once TRBV24-1 TGTGCCACCAGTGATTTGCCTCCAGGGGGACGGACCGGGGAGCTGTTTTTT CATSDLPPGGRTGELFF
TRBJ1-3 . . TRBV18 TGTGCCAGCTCACCAGGAGACACCATATATTTT CASSPGDTIYF
TRBJ1-1 . . TRBV18 TGTGCCAGCTCACCGAGGGCAGGGTCGGGGTCTGAGAACACTGAAGCTTTCTTT CASSPRAGSGSENTEAFF
TRBJ2-7 TRBD1 . TRBV6-6 TGTGCCACCGAAAGACAGGGCTACGAGCAGTACTTC CATERQGYEQYF
TRBJ2-7 TRBD1 . TRBV29-1 TGCAGCGTTGAAGGGACAGGGGGTTCCTACGAGCAGTACTTC CSVEGTGGSYEQYF
TRBJ2-1 TRBD2 . TRBV27 TGTGCCAGCAGCTCCGGGACTAGCGTGTACAATGAGCAGTTCTTC CASSSGTSVYNEQFF
TRBJ1-3 . . TRBV2 TGTGCCAGCAGTGAAACTTGGGGGACCGCTGGAAACACCATATATTTT CASSETWGTAGNTIYF
TRBJ1-3 . . TRBV30 TGTGCCTGGAGTGTATGGGGGGGCGCATCGCCTGGAAACACCATATATTTT CAWSVWGGASPGNTIYF
TRBJ2-7 . . TRBV28 TGTGCCAGCAGTTTAAGTGGGGGCGAGCAGTACTTC CASSLSGGEQYF
TRBJ1-6 TRBD1 . TRBV28 TGTGCCAGCAGATCGACAGGGTTTAATTCACCCCTCCACTTT CASRSTGFNSPLHF